This T cell receptor beta chain was retrieved from a study of blood T cell repertoires in COVID-19. Germline CDR1 reads SGHNT; CDR2 reads YYREEE (reference sequence). The CDR3 consists of 13 residues. Between the trimmed V and J ends, which lost 1 base and 5 bases, there was a span of 9 bases. How the authors handled the data: Estimates of nucleated cell counts were drawn from the amplification of reference gene primers. Profiled with immunoSEQ multiplex PCR; TCRdb holds only in-frame clones, not every one. V and J calls plus clone size are reproduced from that table; the DNA served to infer D and trimming. The sample shows some 90,000 clones, approximately 80% of them seen only once.

The chain joins TRBV5-4 to TRBJ2-5; D is possibly TRBD1 (6 bases). The sample was peripheral blood. This TCR was sampled from a man between 65 and 85 years old with active or convalescent COVID-19. In DNA form, the CDR3 reads TGTGCCAGCAGCTTGCAGGGGCGGGAGACCCAGTACTTC. This translates into CASSLQGRETQYF.